These 26 T cell receptor beta chains originate from one sample sequenced in a study of CD4 T cells in relation to SARS-CoV-2 and coronaviruses. Sequencing used immunoSEQ multiplex PCR; TCRdb keeps in-frame clones, though not all of them. The sample consists of around 11,000 clones, 75% to 90% of them appearing once. Specimen: naive CD4+ T cells from PBMCs. Described subset: naive CD4+ T cells isolated by negative enrichment. The receptors shown here come from an adult with COVID-19.

The V gene is TRBV19, the J gene TRBJ2-2; 10 nucleotides match TRBD2. The CDR3 is 16 residues long. Germline lookup yields CDR1 LNHDA and CDR2 SQIVND (reference sequence). Trimming removed 3 bases from V and 1 base from J; junction bases left unmatched: 2. CDR3 sequence reads: CASSIRLAGNTGELFF. The CDR3 DNA reads TGTGCCAGTAGTATCCGACTAGCGGGGAACACCGGGGAGCTGTTTTTT.

The rearrangement uses TRBV7-3 and TRBJ1-1, with 7 nucleotides matching TRBD1. Germline-derived CDR1 and CDR2 are SGHTA and FQGTGA. The CDR3 loop spans 14 amino acids. The junction had 4 bases not matched to a gene; V was cut back by 2 bases and J by 4 bases. CDR3 residues: CASSLEGTVTEAFF. The DNA of the CDR3 is TGTGCCAGCAGCTTAGAAGGGACAGTCACTGAAGCTTTCTTT.

The J gene is TRBJ1-5, the V gene TRBV5-1, with D possibly TRBD1 on 6 matching bases. CDR1 SGHRS and CDR2 YFSETQ come from the germline V gene. The CDR3 consists of 15 residues. V dropped 3 bases and J dropped 0 bases, with 10 bases sitting between them. CDR3 in amino acids: CASSWSGDSNQPQHF. CDR3 in DNA: TGCGCCAGCAGCTGGTCAGGGGATAGCAATCAGCCCCAGCATTTT.

This clone was detected only a few times. The chain uses TRBV3-1 (or the pseudogene TRBV3-2) and TRBJ2-7, with 13 bases identical to TRBD2. The CDR3 consists of 16 residues. Germline assignment: CDR1 LGHDT and CDR2 YNNKEL (reference sequence). V gave up 4 bases and J gave up 8 bases; unmatched junction bases: 11. The CDR3 reads CASSPTSGGTGVQQYF. The CDR3 nucleotides read TGTGCCAGCAGCCCGACTAGCGGGGGGACCGGAGTTCAGCAGTACTTC.

J is TRBJ2-7 and V is TRBV9; D is possibly TRBD2 (5 bases). The CDR3 length is 16 residues. Trimming stripped 3 bases from V and 2 bases from J, with 18 bases between. Germline assignment: CDR1 SGDLS and CDR2 YYNGEE. Here the CDR3 DNA reads TGTGCCAGCAGCGAAACGGGGATCCCAAGTCCCTACGAGCAGTACTTC. Its protein is CASSETGIPSPYEQYF.

The rearrangement links TRBV19 to TRBJ1-4; TRBD1 might be the D (6 bases). Trimming removed 3 bases from V and 10 bases from J, with 21 bases in between. CDR1 and CDR2 (germline): LNHDA, SQIVND (reference sequence). CDR3 length equals 16 residues. This CDR3 reads CASSIRRRTVTGKLFF. In DNA, the CDR3 is TGTGCCAGTAGTATTCGTCGAAGGACAGTCACCGGAAAACTGTTTTTT.

The CDR3: CASGLPRGGTGELFF. CDR3 DNA sequence: TGTGCTAGTGGTTTGCCCCGGGGAGGTACCGGGGAGCTGTTTTTT. The J gene is TRBJ2-2, the V gene TRBV12-5; D is possibly TRBD2 (6 bases). The CDR3 has 15 residues. Per germline, CDR1 LGHNT and CDR2 FRNRAP. Trimming removed 2 bases from V and 5 bases from J, with 12 bases in between.

The chain has TRBV30 and TRBJ1-3; D is uncertain. Germline V CDR1 and CDR2: GTSNPN, SVGIG (reference sequence). The CDR3 is 12 amino acids. Between the trimmed V and J ends, which lost 5 bases and 1 base, there was a span of 6 bases. This CDR3 is CAWGISGNTIYF. The CDR3, as DNA: TGTGCCTGGGGTATTTCTGGAAACACCATATATTTT.

V and J are TRBV19 and TRBJ2-7; TRBD1 is a possible D gene (6 bases). The CDR3 is made up of 11 amino acids. Trimming shortened V by 5 bases and J by 7 bases, and 9 bases separated the two germline ends. The V gene's germline CDR1 is LNHDA and CDR2 SQIVND (reference sequence). The CDR3 loop reads CASSLTGEQYF. In DNA, the CDR3 is TGTGCCAGTAGTCTTACAGGGGAGCAGTACTTC.

The J gene is TRBJ2-7, the V gene TRBV6-5; TRBD1 agrees at 11 bases. The V and J ends lost 6 bases and 9 bases, in that order; junction bases with no gene match: 10. This CDR3 has 14 residues. The germline V gene encodes CDR1 MNHEY and CDR2 SVGAGI. The CDR3 DNA sequence: TGTGCCAGCAGCACCCCCGGGACAGGGGGAGGGCAGTACTTC. It specifies CASSTPGTGGGQYF.

V is TRBV28 and J is TRBJ2-7; D is unresolved. This CDR3 is built from 12 residues. The germline V and J ends were trimmed by 3 bases and 3 bases, with 6 bases remaining between them. Per germline, CDR1 MDHEN and CDR2 SYDVKM. The CDR3: CASSFPFYEQYF. The CDR3 DNA follows: TGTGCCAGCAGTTTCCCCTTCTACGAGCAGTACTTC.

The chain employs TRBV7-2 and TRBJ1-1; 9 bases match TRBD1. V shed 7 bases and J 0 bases; nucleotides not matched to a gene: 15. The CDR3 consists of 18 residues. Germline loops: CDR1 SGHTA, CDR2 FQGNSA. The CDR3 DNA is TGTGCCAGCACCCGCCCGCCGGGACAGGGTCCCATGAACACTGAAGCTTTCTTT. It encodes CASTRPPGQGPMNTEAFF.

This clone was observed a handful of times. The V gene is TRBV9, the J gene TRBJ2-5; 8 bases map to TRBD1. CDR3 length equals 16 residues. The J segment lost 5 bases and the V segment lost 4 bases, leaving 13 bases of the junction unmatched. Germline CDR1 SGDLS, CDR2 YYNGEE. CDR3 in amino acids: CASSYIGQGGWETQYF. The CDR3 DNA sequence: TGTGCCAGCAGCTACATCGGACAGGGAGGATGGGAGACCCAGTACTTC.

The chain carries TRBV5-8 and TRBJ2-7, with D maybe TRBD1 (6 bases). Germline V gives CDR1 SGHTS, CDR2 YDEGEE. V shed 2 bases and J shed 3 bases, with 12 bases lying between them. The CDR3 is 14 amino acids. In nucleotides, the CDR3 is TGTGCCAGCAGCTTACCCTCGACAGGCTACGAGCAGTACTTC. Protein sequence: CASSLPSTGYEQYF.

This chain links TRBV9 with TRBJ2-2, with 9 bases that match TRBD2. CDR3 length: 16 amino acids. Unmatched junction bases numbered 9, after V lost 6 bases and J lost 3 bases. Germline V CDR1 and CDR2: SGDLS, YYNGEE. The CDR3 DNA reads TGTGCCAGCACCACACCCCTAGCGGGGCACACCGGGGAGCTGTTTTTT. Translation gives CASTTPLAGHTGELFF.

V and J are TRBV4-3 and TRBJ2-1, with D perhaps TRBD1 (6 bases). CDR1 and CDR2 from the germline V gene are LGHNA and YSLEER. The ends were cut back, 0 bases at V and 0 bases at J, with 12 bases in the middle. CDR3 length: 17 amino acids. The DNA of the CDR3 is TGCGCCAGCAGCCAAGATACCGACAGGTTCTCCTACAATGAGCAGTTCTTC. Amino acids: CASSQDTDRFSYNEQFF.

The CDR3 coding sequence is TGTGCCAGTAGGACAGGGACTACCCTAGGCTCCTACAATGAGCAGTTCTTC. Translating gives CASRTGTTLGSYNEQFF. The chain is built from TRBV19 and TRBJ2-1; D might be TRBD1 or TRBD2, each matching 7 bases. V lost 6 bases, J lost 0 bases, and 18 bases lay in between. Germline CDR1 reads LNHDA; CDR2 reads SQIVND (reference sequence). There are 17 residues in the CDR3.

The chain employs TRBV6-6 and TRBJ1-1; D unclear. The germline V gene has CDR1 MNHNY and CDR2 SVGAGI (reference sequence). Trimming took off 8 bases at V and 0 bases at J, with 16 bases between the two ends. CDR3 size: 15 residues. CDR3 region: CASFDRAPLNTEAFF. CDR3 DNA: TGTGCCAGCTTCGATCGGGCCCCTTTGAACACTGAAGCTTTCTTT.

The V and J genes are TRBV28 and TRBJ1-1, with D maybe TRBD1 (6 bases). The length of the CDR3 is 15 residues. The germline V gene encodes CDR1 MDHEN and CDR2 SYDVKM. V lost 3 bases to trimming and J lost 0 bases, with 11 bases between them. The DNA of the CDR3 is TGTGCCAGCAGTTTTTGGCAGGGGTTGAACACTGAAGCTTTCTTT. Its protein product is CASSFWQGLNTEAFF.

The rearrangement uses TRBV18 and TRBJ2-4; D is uncertain. The germline CDR1 and CDR2 sequences are KGHSH and LQKENI. The CDR3 runs to 14 residues. V dropped 3 bases and J dropped 0 bases, with 6 bases sitting between them. As DNA, the CDR3 is TGTGCCAGCTCACCTCTGGTAGCCAAAAACATTCAGTACTTC. This sequence encodes CASSPLVAKNIQYF.

The chain carries TRBV14 and TRBJ2-5; 13 positions agree with TRBD2. V shed 1 base and J 0 bases; nucleotides not matched to a gene: 2. This CDR3 is 17 amino acids long. The germline V gene has CDR1 SGHDN and CDR2 FVKESK. The CDR3 region is CASSQGTSGGDQETQYF. DNA of the CDR3: TGTGCCAGCAGCCAAGGGACTAGCGGGGGCGACCAAGAGACCCAGTACTTC.

This chain links TRBV6-2 or TRBV6-3 with TRBJ2-1; 9 bases line up with TRBD1. The CDR3 is 16 residues long. Looked up from germline, CDR1 is MNHEY and CDR2 is SVGEGT. After removal of 6 bases from V and 4 bases from J, the junction contained 10 bases not matched to a gene. CDR3 loop: CASSRNWDRAYNEQFF. CDR3 nucleotide sequence: TGTGCCAGCAGCCGAAACTGGGACAGGGCATACAATGAGCAGTTCTTC.

The chain uses TRBV5-4 and TRBJ2-5; 7 bases fit TRBD1. Germline lookup yields CDR1 SGHNT and CDR2 YYREEE (reference sequence). With V trimmed by 4 bases and J by 4 bases, 10 bases remained unmatched. This CDR3 is built from 15 residues. CDR3 in DNA: TGTGCCAGCAGCCCCCCCGGGACAGTACGAGAGACCCAGTACTTC. Translating gives CASSPPGTVRETQYF.

V is TRBV7-2 and J is TRBJ2-1; D is perhaps TRBD2 (6 bases). Germline values: CDR1 SGHTA, CDR2 FQGNSA. Trimming stripped 5 bases from V and 4 bases from J, with 15 bases between. This CDR3 region has 15 residues. CDR3 region: CASSRQAGLYNEQFF. In nucleotides, the CDR3 is TGTGCCAGCAGCCGTCAAGCGGGTTTATACAATGAGCAGTTCTTC.

The chain uses TRBV7-6 and TRBJ2-3; possibly TRBD1 for D (6 bases). The ends were cut back, 0 bases at V and 0 bases at J, with 7 bases in the middle. Germline V gives CDR1 SGHVS, CDR2 FNYEAQ. This CDR3 contains 15 residues. The CDR3 here is CASSLAGASTDTQYF. As DNA, the CDR3 is TGTGCCAGCAGCTTAGCGGGGGCAAGCACAGATACGCAGTATTTT. Supplemented by reference TRBV7-6 and TRBJ2-3, the full variable domain reads GAGVSQSPRYKVTKRGQDVALRCDPISGHVSLYWYRQALGQGPEFLTYFNYEAQQDKSGLPNDRFSAERPEGSISTLTIQRTEQRDSAMYRCASSLAGASTDTQYFGPGTRLTVL.

The CDR3 bases are TGTGCCACCAGTGATACGGGACAGGGGAACACCGGGGAGCTGTTTTTT. Protein sequence: CATSDTGQGNTGELFF. The chain carries TRBV24-1 and TRBJ2-2; 9 nucleotides align to TRBD1. The germline CDR1 and CDR2 sequences are KGHDR and SFDVKD. CDR3 length equals 16 residues. The junction had 2 bases not matched to a gene; V was cut back by 3 bases and J by 1 base.